This T cell receptor (beta chain) was observed in a study of cytomegalovirus exposure and HLA in healthy donors. PCR was performed using 60 Vbeta and 13 Jbeta primers. Some clones are missing from TCRdb's copy, which holds only in-frame ones; the method was immunoSEQ multiplex PCR. The sample spans tens of thousands of clones; the ten largest clones claim 1.5% to 2%. The material sequenced was PBMCs. The TCR originated in a woman between 40 and 50 years old in good health and CMV-seropositive.

CDR3 amino acids: CASSLEGSGRGSYEQYF. CDR3 DNA sequence: TGTGCCAGCAGCTTAGAGGGTAGCGGGAGGGGTAGCTACGAGCAGTACTTC. The chain couples TRBV7-2 to TRBJ2-7; 11 positions match TRBD2. The CDR3 totals 17 residues. With 1 base clipped from V and 3 bases from J, the junction kept 8 bases outside the gene matches. Germline V lookup: CDR1 SGHTA, CDR2 FQGNSA.